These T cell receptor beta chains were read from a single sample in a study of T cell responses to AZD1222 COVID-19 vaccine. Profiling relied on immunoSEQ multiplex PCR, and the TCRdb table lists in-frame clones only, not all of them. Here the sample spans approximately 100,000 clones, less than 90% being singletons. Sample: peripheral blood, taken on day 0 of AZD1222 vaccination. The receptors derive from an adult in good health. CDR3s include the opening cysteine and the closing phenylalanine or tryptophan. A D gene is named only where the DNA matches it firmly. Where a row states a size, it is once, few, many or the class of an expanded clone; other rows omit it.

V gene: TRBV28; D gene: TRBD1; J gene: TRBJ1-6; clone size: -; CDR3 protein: CASSLQQGANYNSPLHF; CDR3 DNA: TGTGCCAGCAGTTTACAACAGGGGGCAAACTATAATTCACCCCTCCACTTT
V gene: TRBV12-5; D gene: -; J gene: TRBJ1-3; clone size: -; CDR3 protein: CASGGNSGNTIYF; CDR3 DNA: TGTGCTAGTGGTGGGAATTCTGGAAACACCATATATTTT
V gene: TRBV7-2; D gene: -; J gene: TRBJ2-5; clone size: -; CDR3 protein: CASSLTGIETQYF; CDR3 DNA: TGTGCCAGCAGCTTAACAGGGATTGAGACCCAGTACTTC
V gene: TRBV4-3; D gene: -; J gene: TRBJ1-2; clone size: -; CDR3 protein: CASSQVYPGNYGYTF; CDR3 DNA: TGCGCCAGCAGCCAAGTGTACCCGGGAAACTATGGCTACACCTTC
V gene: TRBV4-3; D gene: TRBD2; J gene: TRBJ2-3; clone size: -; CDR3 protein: CASAKSGGVRDTQYF; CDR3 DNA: TGCGCCAGTGCAAAGAGCGGGGGGGTGAGAGATACGCAGTATTTT
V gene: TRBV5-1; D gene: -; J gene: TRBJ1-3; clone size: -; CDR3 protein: CASSLGFMGSGNTIYF; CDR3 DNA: TGCGCCAGCAGCTTGGGATTCATGGGATCTGGAAACACCATATATTTT
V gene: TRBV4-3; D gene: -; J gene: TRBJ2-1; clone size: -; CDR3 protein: CASSQEVEGSYNEQFF; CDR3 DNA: TGCGCCAGCAGCCAAGAAGTGGAGGGGTCCTACAATGAGCAGTTCTTC
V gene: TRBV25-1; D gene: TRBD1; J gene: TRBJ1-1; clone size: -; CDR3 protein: CASRGTGTTEAFF; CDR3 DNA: TGTGCCAGCAGGGGGACAGGGACCACTGAAGCTTTCTTT
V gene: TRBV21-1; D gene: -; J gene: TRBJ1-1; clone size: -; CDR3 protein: CASSKKGMVGAVNTEAFF; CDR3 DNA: TGTGCCAGCAGCAAAAAAGGGATGGTGGGGGCAGTGAACACTGAAGCTTTCTTT
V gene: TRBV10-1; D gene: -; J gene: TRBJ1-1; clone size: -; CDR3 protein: CASSESPSLSEAFF; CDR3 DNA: TGCGCCAGCAGTGAGAGCCCAAGTTTGAGTGAAGCTTTCTTT
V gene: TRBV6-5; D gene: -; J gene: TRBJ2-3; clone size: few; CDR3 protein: CASKNQGHGTDTQYF; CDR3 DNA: TGTGCCAGCAAAAACCAGGGGCACGGCACAGATACGCAGTATTTT
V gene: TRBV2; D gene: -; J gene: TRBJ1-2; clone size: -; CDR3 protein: CANRRGANYGYTF; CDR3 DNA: TGTGCCAATAGACGGGGAGCAAACTATGGCTACACCTTC
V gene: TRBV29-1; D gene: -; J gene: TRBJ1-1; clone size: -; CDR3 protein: CSAWTLNTEAFF; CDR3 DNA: TGCAGCGCTTGGACTTTGAACACTGAAGCTTTCTTT
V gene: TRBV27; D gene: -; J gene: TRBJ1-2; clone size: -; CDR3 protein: CASSFTVNYGYTF; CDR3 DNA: TGTGCCAGCAGTTTCACAGTTAACTATGGCTACACCTTC
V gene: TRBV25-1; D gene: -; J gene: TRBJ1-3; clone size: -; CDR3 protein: CASYPSRSGNTIYF; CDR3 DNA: TGTGCCAGCTACCCGTCCAGATCTGGAAACACCATATATTTT
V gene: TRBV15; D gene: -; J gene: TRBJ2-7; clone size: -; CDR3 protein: CATSRVGTGVSYEQYF; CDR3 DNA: TGTGCCACCAGCAGAGTAGGAACAGGCGTCTCCTACGAGCAGTACTTC
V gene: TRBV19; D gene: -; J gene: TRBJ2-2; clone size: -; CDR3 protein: CASSRRGPANTGELFF; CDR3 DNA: TGTGCCAGTAGTCGTAGAGGGCCAGCGAACACCGGGGAGCTGTTTTTT
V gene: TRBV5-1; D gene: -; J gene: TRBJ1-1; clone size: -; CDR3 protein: CASSLVIGGDTEAFF; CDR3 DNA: TGCGCCAGCAGCTTGGTAATAGGTGGGGACACTGAAGCTTTCTTT
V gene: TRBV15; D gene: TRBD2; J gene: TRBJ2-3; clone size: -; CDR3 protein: CATSRENLAADTQYF; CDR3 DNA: TGTGCCACCAGCAGAGAGAACCTAGCGGCAGATACGCAGTATTTT
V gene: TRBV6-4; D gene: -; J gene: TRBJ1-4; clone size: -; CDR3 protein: CASSDSAGDEKLFF; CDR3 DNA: TGTGCCAGCAGTGACTCGGCGGGGGATGAAAAACTGTTTTTT
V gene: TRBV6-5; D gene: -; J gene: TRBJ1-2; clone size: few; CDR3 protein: CASSFRDTQGGYTF; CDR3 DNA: TGTGCCAGCAGTTTTCGAGACACCCAGGGGGGCTACACCTTC
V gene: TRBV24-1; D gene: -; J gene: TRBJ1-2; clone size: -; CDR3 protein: CATSPTGTLGYGYTF; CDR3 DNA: TGTGCCACCAGCCCAACCGGGACTTTAGGCTATGGCTACACCTTC
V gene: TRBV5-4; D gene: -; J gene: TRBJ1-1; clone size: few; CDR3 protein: CASSLAEYTEAFF; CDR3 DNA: TGTGCCAGCAGCTTGGCCGAGTACACTGAAGCTTTCTTT
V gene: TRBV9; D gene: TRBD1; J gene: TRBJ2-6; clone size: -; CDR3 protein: CASSERGQGSGANVLTF; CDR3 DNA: TGTGCCAGCAGCGAGAGGGGGCAAGGGTCTGGGGCCAACGTCCTGACTTTC
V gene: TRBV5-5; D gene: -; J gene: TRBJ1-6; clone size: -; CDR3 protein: CASSSDPDSPLHF; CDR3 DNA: TGTGCCAGCAGCTCTGACCCGGATTCACCCCTCCACTTT
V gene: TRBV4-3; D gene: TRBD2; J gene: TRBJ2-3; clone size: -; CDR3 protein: CASSQLAGGPDTQYF; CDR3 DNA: TGCGCCAGCAGCCAACTAGCGGGGGGTCCAGATACGCAGTATTTT
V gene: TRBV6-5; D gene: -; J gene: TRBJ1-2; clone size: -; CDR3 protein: CASNSRASGAHGYTF; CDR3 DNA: TGTGCCAGCAATTCCAGGGCTTCGGGGGCGCATGGCTACACCTTC
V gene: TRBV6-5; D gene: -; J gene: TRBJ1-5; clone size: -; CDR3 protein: CASSFRGQPQHF; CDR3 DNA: TGTGCCAGCAGTTTTAGGGGGCAGCCCCAGCATTTT
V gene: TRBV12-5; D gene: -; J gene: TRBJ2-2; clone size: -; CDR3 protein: CASGFLQGLNTGELFF; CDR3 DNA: TGTGCTAGTGGTTTTCTCCAGGGGTTAAACACCGGGGAGCTGTTTTTT
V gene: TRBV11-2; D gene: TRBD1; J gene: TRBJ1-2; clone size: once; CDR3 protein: CASSLDRGTALDGGYTF; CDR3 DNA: TGTGCCAGCAGCTTAGATCGGGGGACAGCGTTGGATGGGGGCTACACCTTC
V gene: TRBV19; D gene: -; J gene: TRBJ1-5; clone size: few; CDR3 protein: CASSMGRDQPQHF; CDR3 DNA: TGTGCCAGTAGTATGGGCAGAGATCAGCCCCAGCATTTT
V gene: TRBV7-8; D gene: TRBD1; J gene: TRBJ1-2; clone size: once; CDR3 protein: CASSLEAGGRVGGYTF; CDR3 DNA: TGTGCCAGCAGCTTAGAAGCAGGGGGGCGGGTAGGTGGCTACACCTTC
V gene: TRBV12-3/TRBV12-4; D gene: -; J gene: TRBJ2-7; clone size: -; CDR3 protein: CASSFFSYEQYF; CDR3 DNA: TGTGCCAGCAGTTTTTTCTCCTACGAGCAGTACTTC
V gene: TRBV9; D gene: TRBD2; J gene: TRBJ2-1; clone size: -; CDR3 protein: CASSASSGGPQEQFF; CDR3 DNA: TGTGCCAGCAGCGCCTCTAGCGGGGGGCCACAAGAGCAGTTCTTC
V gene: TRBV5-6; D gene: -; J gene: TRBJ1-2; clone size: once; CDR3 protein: CASSLRAALNGYTF; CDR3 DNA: TGTGCCAGCAGCTTAAGGGCGGCGTTAAATGGCTACACCTTC